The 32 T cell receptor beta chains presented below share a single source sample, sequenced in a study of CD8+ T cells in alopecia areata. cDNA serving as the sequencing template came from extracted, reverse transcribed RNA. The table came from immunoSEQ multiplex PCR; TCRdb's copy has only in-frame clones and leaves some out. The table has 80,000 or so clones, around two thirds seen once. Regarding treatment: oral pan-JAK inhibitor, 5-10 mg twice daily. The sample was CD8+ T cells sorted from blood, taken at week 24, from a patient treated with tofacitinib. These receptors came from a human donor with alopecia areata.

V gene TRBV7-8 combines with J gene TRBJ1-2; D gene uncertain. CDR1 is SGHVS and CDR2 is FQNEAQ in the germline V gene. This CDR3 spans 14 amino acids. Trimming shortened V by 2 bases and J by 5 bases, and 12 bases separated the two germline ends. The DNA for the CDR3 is TGTGCCAGCAGCTTAATGGGTTCCCATTATGGCTACACCTTC. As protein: CASSLMGSHYGYTF.

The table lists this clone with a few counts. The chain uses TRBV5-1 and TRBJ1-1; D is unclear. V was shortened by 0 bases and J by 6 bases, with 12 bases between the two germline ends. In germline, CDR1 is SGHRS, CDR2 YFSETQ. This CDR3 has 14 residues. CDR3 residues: CASSLGSKGPEAFF. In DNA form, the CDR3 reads TGCGCCAGCAGCTTGGGCTCAAAAGGGCCTGAAGCTTTCTTT.

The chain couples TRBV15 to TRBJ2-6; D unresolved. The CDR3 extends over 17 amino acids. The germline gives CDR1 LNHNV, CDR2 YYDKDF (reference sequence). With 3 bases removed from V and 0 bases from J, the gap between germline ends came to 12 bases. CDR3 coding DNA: TGTGCCACCAGCAGGGGTTCGGGCTCCTCTGGGGCCAACGTCCTGACTTTC. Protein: CATSRGSGSSGANVLTF.

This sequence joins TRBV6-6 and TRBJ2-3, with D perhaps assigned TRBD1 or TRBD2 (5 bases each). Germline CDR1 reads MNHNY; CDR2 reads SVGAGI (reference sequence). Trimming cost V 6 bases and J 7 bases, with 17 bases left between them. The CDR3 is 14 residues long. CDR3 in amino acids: CASSTGPEVNTQYF. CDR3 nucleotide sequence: TGTGCCAGCAGCACGGGACCGGAGGTGAATACGCAGTATTTT.

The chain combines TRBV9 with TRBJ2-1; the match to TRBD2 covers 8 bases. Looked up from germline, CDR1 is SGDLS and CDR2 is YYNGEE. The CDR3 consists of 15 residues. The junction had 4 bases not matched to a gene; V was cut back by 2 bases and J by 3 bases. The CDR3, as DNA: TGTGCCAGCAGCGTTAGCGGGGAAATCTACAATGAGCAGTTCTTC. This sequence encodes CASSVSGEIYNEQFF.

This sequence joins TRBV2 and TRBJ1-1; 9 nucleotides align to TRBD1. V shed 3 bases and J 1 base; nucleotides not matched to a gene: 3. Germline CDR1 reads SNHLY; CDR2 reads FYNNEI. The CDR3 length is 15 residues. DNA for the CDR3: TGTGCCAGCAGTGACCCGGGACAGGGGAACACTGAAGCTTTCTTT. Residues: CASSDPGQGNTEAFF.

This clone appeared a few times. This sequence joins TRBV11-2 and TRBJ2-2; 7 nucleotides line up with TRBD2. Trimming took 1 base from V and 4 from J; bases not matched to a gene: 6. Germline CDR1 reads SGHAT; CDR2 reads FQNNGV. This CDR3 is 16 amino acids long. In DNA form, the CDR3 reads TGTGCCAGCAGCTTAGGGGGAGGGGCGAGCACCGGGGAGCTGTTTTTT. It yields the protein CASSLGGGASTGELFF.

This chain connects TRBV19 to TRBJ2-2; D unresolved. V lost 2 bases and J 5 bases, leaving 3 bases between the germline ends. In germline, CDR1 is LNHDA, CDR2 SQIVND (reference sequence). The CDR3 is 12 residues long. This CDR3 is CASSIKTGELFF. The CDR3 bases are TGTGCCAGTAGTATAAAAACCGGGGAGCTGTTTTTT.

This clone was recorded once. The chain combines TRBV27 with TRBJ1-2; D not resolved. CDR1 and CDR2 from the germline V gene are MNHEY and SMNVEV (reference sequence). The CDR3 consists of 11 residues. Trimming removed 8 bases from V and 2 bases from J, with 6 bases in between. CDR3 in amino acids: CASGKNYGYTF. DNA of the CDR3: TGTGCCAGCGGAAAGAACTATGGCTACACCTTC.

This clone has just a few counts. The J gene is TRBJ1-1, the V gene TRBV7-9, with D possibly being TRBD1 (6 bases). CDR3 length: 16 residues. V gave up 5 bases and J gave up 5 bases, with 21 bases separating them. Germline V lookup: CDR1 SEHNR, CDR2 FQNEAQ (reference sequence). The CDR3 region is CASSDTPGQGPTEAFF. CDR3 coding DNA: TGTGCCAGCAGCGATACCCCGGGGCAGGGGCCAACTGAAGCTTTCTTT.

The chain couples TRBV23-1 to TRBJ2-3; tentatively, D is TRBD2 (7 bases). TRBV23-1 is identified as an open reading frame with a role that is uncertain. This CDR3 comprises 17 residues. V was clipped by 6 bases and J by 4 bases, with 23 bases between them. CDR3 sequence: CASSPSNAGAGADTQYF. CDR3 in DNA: TGCGCCAGCAGCCCCTCGAACGCGGGGGCTGGCGCAGATACGCAGTATTTT.

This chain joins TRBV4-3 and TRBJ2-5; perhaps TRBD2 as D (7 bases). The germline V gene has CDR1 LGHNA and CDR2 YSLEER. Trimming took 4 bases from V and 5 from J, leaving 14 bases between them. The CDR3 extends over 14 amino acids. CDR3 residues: CASSPLGGGETQYF. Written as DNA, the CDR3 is TGCGCCAGCAGCCCCCTAGGGGGAGGGGAGACCCAGTACTTC.

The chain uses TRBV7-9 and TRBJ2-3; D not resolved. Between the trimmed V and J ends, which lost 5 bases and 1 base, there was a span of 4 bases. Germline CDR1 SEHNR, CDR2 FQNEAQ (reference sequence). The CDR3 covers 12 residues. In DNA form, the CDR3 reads TGTGCCAGCAGCCAAGGCACAGATACGCAGTATTTT. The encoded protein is CASSQGTDTQYF.

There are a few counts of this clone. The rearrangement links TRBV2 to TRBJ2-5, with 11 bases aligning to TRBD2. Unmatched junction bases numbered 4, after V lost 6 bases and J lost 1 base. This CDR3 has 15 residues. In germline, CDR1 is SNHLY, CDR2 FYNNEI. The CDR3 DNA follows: TGTGCCAGCAGCGCGGGACTAGCGGTCCAAGAGACCCAGTACTTC. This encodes CASSAGLAVQETQYF.

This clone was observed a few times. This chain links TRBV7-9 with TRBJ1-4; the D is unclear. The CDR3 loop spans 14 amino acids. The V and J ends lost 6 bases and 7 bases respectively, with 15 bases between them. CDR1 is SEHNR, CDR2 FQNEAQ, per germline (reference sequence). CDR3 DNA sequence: TGTGCCAGCAGTCGCGCGGGCGAGGGTGAAAAACTGTTTTTT. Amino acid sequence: CASSRAGEGEKLFF.

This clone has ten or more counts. The CDR3 nucleotides read TGTGCCAGCAGTTTTGGTTCCGCAGGAATGAACACTGAAGCTTTCTTT. Amino acids: CASSFGSAGMNTEAFF. The chain combines TRBV28 with TRBJ1-1; D gene unclear. The V and J ends lost 3 bases and 0 bases respectively, with 14 bases between them. The CDR3 sequence is 16 residues long. In germline, CDR1 is MDHEN, CDR2 SYDVKM.

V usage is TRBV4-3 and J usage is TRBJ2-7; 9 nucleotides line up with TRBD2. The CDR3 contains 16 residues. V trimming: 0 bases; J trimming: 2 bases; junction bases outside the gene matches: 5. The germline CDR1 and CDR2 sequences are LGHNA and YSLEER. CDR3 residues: CASSQDPAGGTYEQYF. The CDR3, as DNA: TGCGCCAGCAGCCAAGATCCGGCGGGAGGGACCTACGAGCAGTACTTC.

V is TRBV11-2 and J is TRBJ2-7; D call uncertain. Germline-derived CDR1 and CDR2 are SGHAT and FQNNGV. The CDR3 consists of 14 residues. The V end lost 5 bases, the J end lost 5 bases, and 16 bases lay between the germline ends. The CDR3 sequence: CASSGNSFFDEQYF. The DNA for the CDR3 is TGTGCCAGCAGCGGAAATAGCTTTTTCGACGAGCAGTACTTC.

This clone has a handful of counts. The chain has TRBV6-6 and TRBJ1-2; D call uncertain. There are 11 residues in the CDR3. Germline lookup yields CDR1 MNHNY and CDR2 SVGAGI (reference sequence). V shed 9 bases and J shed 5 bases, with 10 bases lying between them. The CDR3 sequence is CASWVGYGYTF. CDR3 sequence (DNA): TGTGCCAGTTGGGTTGGATATGGCTACACCTTC.

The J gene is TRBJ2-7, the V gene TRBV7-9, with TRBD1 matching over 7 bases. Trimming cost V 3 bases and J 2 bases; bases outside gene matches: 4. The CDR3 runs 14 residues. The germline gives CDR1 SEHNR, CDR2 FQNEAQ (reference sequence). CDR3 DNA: TGTGCCAGCAGCTTTCCGGACAGGCCCTACGAGCAGTACTTC. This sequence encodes CASSFPDRPYEQYF.

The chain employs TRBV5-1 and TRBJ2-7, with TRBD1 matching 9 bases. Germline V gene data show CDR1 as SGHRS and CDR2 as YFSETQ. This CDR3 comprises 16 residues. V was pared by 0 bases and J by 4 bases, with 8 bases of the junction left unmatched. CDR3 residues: CASSLAWTGAGYEQYF. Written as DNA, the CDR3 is TGCGCCAGCAGCTTGGCCTGGACAGGGGCTGGTTACGAGCAGTACTTC.

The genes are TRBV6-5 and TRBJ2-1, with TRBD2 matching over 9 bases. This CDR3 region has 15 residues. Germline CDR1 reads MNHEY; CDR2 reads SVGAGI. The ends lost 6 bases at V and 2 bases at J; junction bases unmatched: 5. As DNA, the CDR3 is TGTGCCAGCAGACATGGACTAGCGCCCTACAATGAGCAGTTCTTC. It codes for CASRHGLAPYNEQFF.

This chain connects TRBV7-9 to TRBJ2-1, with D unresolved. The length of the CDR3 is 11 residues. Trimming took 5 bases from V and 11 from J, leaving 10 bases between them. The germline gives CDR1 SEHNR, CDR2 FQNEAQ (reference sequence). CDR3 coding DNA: TGTGCCAGCAGCGTGGGAACCCAGCAGTTCTTC. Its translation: CASSVGTQQFF.

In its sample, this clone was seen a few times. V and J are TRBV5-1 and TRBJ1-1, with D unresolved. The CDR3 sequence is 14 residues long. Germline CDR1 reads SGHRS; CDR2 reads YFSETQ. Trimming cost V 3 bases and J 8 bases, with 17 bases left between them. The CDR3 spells CASSYLGSEQEAFF. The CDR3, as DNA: TGCGCCAGCAGCTACCTAGGCAGTGAACAGGAAGCTTTCTTT.

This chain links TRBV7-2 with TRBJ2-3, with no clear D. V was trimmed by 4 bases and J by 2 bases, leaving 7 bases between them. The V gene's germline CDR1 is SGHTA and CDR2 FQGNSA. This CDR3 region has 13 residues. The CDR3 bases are TGTGCCAGCAGCTCCTGGTTCACAGATACGCAGTATTTT. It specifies CASSSWFTDTQYF.

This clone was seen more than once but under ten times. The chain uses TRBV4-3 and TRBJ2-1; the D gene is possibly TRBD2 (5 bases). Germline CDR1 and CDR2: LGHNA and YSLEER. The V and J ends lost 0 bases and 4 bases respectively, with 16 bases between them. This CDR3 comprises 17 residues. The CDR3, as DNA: TGCGCCAGCAGCCAAGATCAAGCGAGCGGAATATACAATGAGCAGTTCTTC. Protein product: CASSQDQASGIYNEQFF.

CDR3 protein: CASRVTGNGELFF. In DNA form, the CDR3 reads TGTGCCAGCAGAGTGACAGGGAACGGGGAGCTGTTTTTT. The chain employs TRBV7-9 and TRBJ2-2; 7 positions agree with TRBD1. The CDR3 length is 13 residues. Germline values: CDR1 SEHNR, CDR2 FQNEAQ (reference sequence). J was trimmed by 7 bases and V by 6 bases; bases with no gene match: 5. Full variable domain (rest looked up from reference TRBV7-9 and TRBJ2-2): DTGVSQNPRHKITKRGQNVTFRCDPISEHNRLYWYRQTLGQGPEFLTYFQNEAQLEKSRLLSDRFSAERPKGSFSTLEIQRTEQGDSAMYLCASRVTGNGELFFGEGSRLTVL.

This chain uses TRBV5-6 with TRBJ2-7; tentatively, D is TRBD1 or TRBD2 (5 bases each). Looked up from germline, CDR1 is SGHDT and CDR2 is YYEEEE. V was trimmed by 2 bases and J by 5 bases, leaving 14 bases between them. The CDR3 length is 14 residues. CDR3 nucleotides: TGTGCCAGCAGCTTCGAGGGGAACGTCGACGAGCAGTACTTC. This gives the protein CASSFEGNVDEQYF.

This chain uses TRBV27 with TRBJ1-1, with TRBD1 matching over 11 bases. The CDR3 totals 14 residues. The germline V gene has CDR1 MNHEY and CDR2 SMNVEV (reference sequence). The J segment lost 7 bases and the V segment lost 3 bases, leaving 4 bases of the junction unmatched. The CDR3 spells CASSLDRGRIEAFF. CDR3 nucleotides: TGTGCCAGCAGTTTGGACAGGGGGCGCATTGAAGCTTTCTTT.

CDR3 nucleotides: TGTGCCAGCAGTTACCTTCAGGGTGAAAATGGCTACACCTTC. It yields the protein CASSYLQGENGYTF. The chain joins TRBV6-5 to TRBJ1-2; possibly TRBD1 for D (5 bases). The CDR3 has 14 residues. Per germline, CDR1 MNHEY and CDR2 SVGAGI. The V end lost 2 bases, the J end lost 6 bases, and 13 bases lay between the germline ends.

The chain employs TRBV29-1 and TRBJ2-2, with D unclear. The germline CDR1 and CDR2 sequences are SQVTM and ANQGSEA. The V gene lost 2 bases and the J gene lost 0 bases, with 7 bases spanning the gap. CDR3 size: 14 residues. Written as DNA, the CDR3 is TGCAGCGTTGAATCCAGGACGAACACCGGGGAGCTGTTTTTT. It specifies CSVESRTNTGELFF.

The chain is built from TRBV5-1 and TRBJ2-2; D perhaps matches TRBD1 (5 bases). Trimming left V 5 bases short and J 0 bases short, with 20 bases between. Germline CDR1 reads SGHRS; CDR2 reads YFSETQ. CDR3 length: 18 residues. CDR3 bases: TGCGCCAGCAGTACTTTGGGGCTTCGAGCCCCGAACACCGGGGAGCTGTTTTTT. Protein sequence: CASSTLGLRAPNTGELFF.